Each of the 29 T cell receptor beta chains below was sequenced from the same sample in a study of graft-versus-host responses after intestinal transplantation (dated by TCRdb to the early 2020s). Preparation of the library involved the immunoSEQ multiplex PCR assay. Drawn from immuneACCESS, this table holds only the in-frame rearrangements with V and J called that TCRdb kept. Clones are partly lost; checked studies trace under half to an unresolved V gene and leave the rest unexplained. The sample table records about 85,000 clones; approximately 82% of these occur just once. In total, the top ten clones hold 0.65% to 0.95% of the sample. For these TCRs, the target antigens are not known. In the paper's terms, the time point label means: cells obtained before transplantation from donor or recipient. The sample consisted of unstimulated CD4+ T cells sorted from spleen or lymph node cells, taken before intestinal transplant. The receptors originated from a human donor who received an intestinal transplant.

V and J are TRBV28 and TRBJ1-4; D uncertain. CDR3 length: 15 amino acids. The germline V gene has CDR1 MDHEN and CDR2 SYDVKM. Trimming stripped 2 bases from V and 6 bases from J, with 13 bases between. The CDR3 DNA reads as TGTGCCAGCAGTTTAGGAGCAGTATGGGATGAAAAACTGTTTTTT. It codes for CASSLGAVWDEKLFF.

This sequence joins TRBV18 and TRBJ2-5; the D is unclear. Germline loops: CDR1 KGHSH, CDR2 LQKENI. CDR3 length: 14 amino acids. The germline V and J ends were trimmed by 1 base and 2 bases, with 8 bases remaining between them. CDR3 loop: CASSPLGRQETQYF. In DNA form, the CDR3 reads TGTGCCAGCTCACCACTGGGCAGACAAGAGACCCAGTACTTC.

DNA of the CDR3: TGTGCCAGCAGCCCCGGGACAATTTTCGACACCGGGGAGCTGTTTTTT. It specifies CASSPGTIFDTGELFF. The rearrangement links TRBV7-2 to TRBJ2-2; tentative D call: TRBD1 (6 bases). V shed 5 bases and J shed 3 bases, with 16 bases lying between them. This CDR3 is built from 16 residues. Per the germline V gene, CDR1 is SGHTA and CDR2 is FQGNSA.

The chain recombines TRBV5-1 with TRBJ2-5; D is ambiguous. The CDR3 loop spans 14 amino acids. Trimming cost V 0 bases and J 1 base, with 7 bases left between them. The germline V gene has CDR1 SGHRS and CDR2 YFSETQ. CDR3 in amino acids: CASSLGGGQETQYF. CDR3 coding DNA: TGCGCCAGCAGCTTGGGTGGCGGCCAAGAGACCCAGTACTTC.

The V and J genes are TRBV7-8 and TRBJ1-2, with D unresolved. Per the germline V gene, CDR1 is SGHVS and CDR2 is FQNEAQ. V lost 1 base, J lost 7 bases, and 19 bases lay in between. The CDR3 is 16 residues long. This chain's CDR3 is CASSLVWRRSSRGYTF. The CDR3 DNA sequence: TGTGCCAGCAGCTTAGTTTGGCGCAGGTCATCTCGTGGCTACACCTTC.

This clone came up a few times. The V and J genes are TRBV6-5 and TRBJ2-7, with TRBD2 as a possible D gene (6 bases). Between the trimmed V and J ends, which lost 6 bases and 3 bases, there was a span of 18 bases. Germline CDR1 and CDR2: MNHEY and SVGAGI. CDR3 length: 15 amino acids. CDR3 region: CASRGLGASDYEQYF. The DNA for the CDR3 is TGTGCCAGCAGGGGACTCGGAGCCAGTGACTACGAGCAGTACTTC.

This chain links TRBV28 with TRBJ2-7; 8 nucleotides agree with TRBD2. From germline, CDR1 is MDHEN and CDR2 SYDVKM. V shed 6 bases and J 3 bases; nucleotides not matched to a gene: 13. CDR3 length: 16 residues. Here the CDR3 DNA reads TGTGCCAGCAGCTCTCCTCGGGCTAGCGGGTACTACGAGCAGTACTTC. Its translation is CASSSPRASGYYEQYF.

The chain recombines TRBV6-6 with TRBJ1-2; D is possibly TRBD1 (5 bases). Germline V CDR1 and CDR2: MNHNY, SVGAGI (reference sequence). Trimming shortened V by 6 bases and J by 4 bases, and 18 bases separated the two germline ends. The CDR3 runs to 15 residues. The CDR3 loop is CASSPGHPLGYGYTF. The CDR3 DNA sequence: TGTGCCAGCAGCCCTGGACATCCTCTAGGCTATGGCTACACCTTC.

This chain joins TRBV23-1 and TRBJ2-3; the match to TRBD2 covers 10 bases. TRBV23-1 is noted as an ORF with a role that remains uncertain. The CDR3 sequence is 23 residues long. Germline trimming cut 0 bases from V and 2 bases from J; bases unmatched to any gene: 23. The CDR3 DNA sequence: TGCGCCAGCAGTCAATCCGAGACTAAGCGGGAGGGGACACGAGGCCCTCCCACAGATACGCAGTATTTT. This encodes CASSQSETKREGTRGPPTDTQYF.

The chain uses TRBV25-1 and TRBJ2-5, with 7 bases fitting TRBD1. V trimming: 4 bases; J trimming: 2 bases; junction bases outside the gene matches: 7. Looked up from germline, CDR1 is MGHDK and CDR2 is SYGVNS. The CDR3 spans 15 residues. The CDR3 here is CASSGRDRTQETQYF. In nucleotides, the CDR3 is TGTGCCAGCAGTGGTCGGGACAGAACTCAAGAGACCCAGTACTTC.

The rearrangement joins TRBV27 to TRBJ1-5; a weak D match, TRBD1 (5 bases). The germline gives CDR1 MNHEY, CDR2 SMNVEV (reference sequence). The ends were cut back, 6 bases at V and 7 bases at J, with 19 bases in the middle. This CDR3 region has 15 residues. CDR3 in DNA: TGTGCCAGCAGGTCCCGGGGGACCGCGGGGCAGCCCCAGCATTTT. It yields the protein CASRSRGTAGQPQHF.

The genes are TRBV7-6 and TRBJ2-7, with 9 bases that match TRBD2. The germline gives CDR1 SGHVS, CDR2 FNYEAQ. The trim removed 5 bases at V and 3 bases at J, leaving 8 bases unmatched. The CDR3 has 15 residues. The CDR3 loop is CASSPFSGRFYEQYF. The CDR3 bases are TGTGCCAGCAGCCCTTTTAGCGGGAGATTCTACGAGCAGTACTTC.

This clone was counted a few times. The chain uses TRBV2 and TRBJ1-4; no firm D call. CDR3 length: 12 amino acids. Per the germline V gene, CDR1 is SNHLY and CDR2 is FYNNEI. The V end was cut by 7 bases, the J end by 7 bases, with 10 bases between. The CDR3 region has the DNA TGTGCCAGCAAGAGGGAAGGTGAAAAACTGTTTTTT. This translates into CASKREGEKLFF.

CDR3 loop: CASSEQGAGDTEAFF. As DNA, the CDR3 is TGTGCCAGCAGTGAACAGGGTGCAGGTGACACTGAAGCTTTCTTT. The chain combines TRBV2 with TRBJ1-1; D is possibly TRBD1 (5 bases). The length of the CDR3 is 15 residues. CDR1 SNHLY and CDR2 FYNNEI come from the germline V gene. V lost 2 bases, J lost 3 bases, and 13 bases lay in between.

The rearrangement uses TRBV28 and TRBJ2-3; D remains unclear. Germline CDR1 MDHEN, CDR2 SYDVKM. With 3 bases removed from V and 2 bases from J, the gap between germline ends came to 6 bases. The CDR3 totals 13 residues. CDR3 in amino acids: CASSLATTDTQYF. DNA of the CDR3: TGTGCCAGCAGTTTGGCCACCACAGATACGCAGTATTTT.

The CDR3 is CASSSTTSGRTGELFF. CDR3 coding DNA: TGTGCCAGCAGCTCTACTACTAGCGGGAGAACCGGGGAGCTGTTTTTT. The V call is TRBV5-4, the J call TRBJ2-2; 11 bases map to TRBD2. CDR1 SGHNT and CDR2 YYREEE come from the germline V gene (reference sequence). Trimming removed 3 bases from V and 5 bases from J; junction bases left unmatched: 6. This CDR3 region has 16 residues.

The genes are TRBV6-4 and TRBJ2-2; D is unclear. Germline V gene sequence: CDR1 MRHNA, CDR2 SNTAGT. The CDR3 covers 12 residues. V gave up 6 bases and J gave up 3 bases, with 5 bases separating them. The CDR3 coding sequence is TGTGCCAGCAGAGAGGACACCGGGGAGCTGTTTTTT. Protein: CASREDTGELFF.

This sequence joins TRBV7-3 and TRBJ2-7; 11 nucleotides align to TRBD2. The CDR3 contains 13 residues. Germline V gene lookup returns CDR1 SGHTA and CDR2 FQGTGA. Trimming cost V 5 bases and J 3 bases; bases outside gene matches: 0. The CDR3 DNA reads as TGTGCCAGCAGCCTAGCGGGAGGCTACGAGCAGTACTTC. This codes for CASSLAGGYEQYF.

V gene TRBV4-1 combines with J gene TRBJ1-4; 10 nucleotides align to TRBD1. V shed 3 bases and J 5 bases; nucleotides not matched to a gene: 3. Germline CDR1 and CDR2: MGHRA and YSYEKL. CDR3 length: 15 residues. CDR3 sequence (DNA): TGCGCCAGCAGCCAGCCGGGACAGGGGAATGAAAAACTGTTTTTT. Amino acid sequence: CASSQPGQGNEKLFF.

This clone was picked up a small number of times. The chain carries TRBV19 and TRBJ2-1, with a tentative D call TRBD2 (7 bases). The CDR3 runs to 16 residues. Trimming took 5 bases from V and 0 from J, leaving 14 bases between them. Germline V gene lookup returns CDR1 LNHDA and CDR2 SQIVND (reference sequence). CDR3 protein: CASSGGASTSYNEQFF. DNA for the CDR3: TGTGCCAGTAGTGGGGGGGCCTCGACCTCCTACAATGAGCAGTTCTTC.

This chain uses TRBV7-2 with TRBJ2-3, with 10 bases lining up with TRBD2. Per germline, CDR1 SGHTA and CDR2 FQGNSA. This CDR3 has 16 residues. The V gene end was trimmed by 5 bases and the J gene end by 3 bases; junction bases not matched to a gene: 8. Here the CDR3 DNA reads TGTGCCAGCAGCCTCCTAGCGGGAGTCGGTACAGATACGCAGTATTTT. Amino acids: CASSLLAGVGTDTQYF.

The J gene is TRBJ2-4, the V gene TRBV2; perhaps TRBD1 as D (5 bases). This CDR3 has 14 residues. CDR1 and CDR2 (germline): SNHLY, FYNNEI. The ends were cut back, 6 bases at V and 3 bases at J, with 12 bases in the middle. The CDR3 sequence is CASSPDTFKNIQYF. The DNA for the CDR3 is TGTGCCAGCAGCCCGGACACTTTCAAAAACATTCAGTACTTC.

The chain uses TRBV14 and TRBJ2-4; D is perhaps TRBD2 (6 bases). The CDR3 contains 13 residues. The ends were cut back, 1 base at V and 14 bases at J, with 15 bases in the middle. CDR1 and CDR2 (germline): SGHDN, FVKESK. The CDR3 spells CASSQASAHSKYF. CDR3 nucleotide sequence: TGTGCCAGCAGCCAAGCTAGCGCTCACTCAAAGTACTTC.

V is TRBV29-1 and J is TRBJ2-1, with a weak D call TRBD1 (6 bases). Deletions cut 4 bases from V and 10 bases from J, with 20 bases between. CDR1 is SQVTM, CDR2 ANQGSEA, per germline. The CDR3 runs 14 residues. Here the CDR3 reads CSVGAGWGLKEQFF. CDR3 bases: TGCAGCGTTGGGGCCGGTTGGGGGCTAAAGGAGCAGTTCTTC.

V and J are TRBV4-1 and TRBJ2-7, with TRBD2 matching 9 bases. Trimming removed 1 base from V and 5 bases from J; junction bases left unmatched: 6. Germline V CDR1 and CDR2: MGHRA, YSYEKL. CDR3 length: 15 residues. This CDR3 reads CASSQAGGGGDEQYF. The DNA of the CDR3 is TGCGCCAGCAGCCAAGCAGGAGGCGGGGGGGACGAGCAGTACTTC.

This chain connects TRBV12-5 to TRBJ2-1; 7 bases fit TRBD2. The J segment lost 8 bases and the V segment lost 0 bases, leaving 19 bases of the junction unmatched. This CDR3 region has 19 residues. The germline CDR1 and CDR2 sequences are LGHNT and FRNRAP. CDR3 nucleotides: TGTGCTAGTGGTTTGGTACTGGGTCGGCTCGCGGGAGTCGCGGATGAGCAGTTCTTC. Protein: CASGLVLGRLAGVADEQFF.

The CDR3 is CASRIAGADTQYF. CDR3 sequence (DNA): TGTGCCAGCCGGATAGCGGGAGCCGATACGCAGTATTTT. This rearrangement joins TRBV25-1 to TRBJ2-3; TRBD2 agrees at 9 bases. CDR1 and CDR2 from the germline V gene are MGHDK and SYGVNS. The CDR3 extends over 13 amino acids. Trimming removed 8 bases from V and 6 bases from J; junction bases left unmatched: 6. The full variable domain, its missing parts supplied by reference TRBV25-1 and TRBJ2-3, is EADIYQTPRYLVIGTGKKITLECSQTMGHDKMYWYQQDPGMELHLIHYSYGVNSTEKGDLSSESTVSRIRTEHFPLTLESARPSHTSQYLCASRIAGADTQYFGPGTRLTVL.

DNA for the CDR3: TGTGCCAGCAGGAGGACAGGAGCCTACGAGCAGTACTTC. Translation: CASRRTGAYEQYF. The rearrangement links TRBV28 to TRBJ2-7; 7 bases map to TRBD1. CDR3 length: 13 amino acids. Germline V gene lookup returns CDR1 MDHEN and CDR2 SYDVKM. Trimming took 6 bases from V and 2 from J; bases not matched to a gene: 4.

The chain joins TRBV28 to TRBJ1-5; TRBD1 might be the D (5 bases). The V gene's germline CDR1 is MDHEN and CDR2 SYDVKM. There are 12 residues in the CDR3. The V gene lost 8 bases and the J gene lost 5 bases, with 10 bases spanning the gap. CDR3 in amino acids: CASDQGDQPQHF. CDR3 DNA: TGTGCCAGCGACCAAGGGGATCAGCCCCAGCATTTT.